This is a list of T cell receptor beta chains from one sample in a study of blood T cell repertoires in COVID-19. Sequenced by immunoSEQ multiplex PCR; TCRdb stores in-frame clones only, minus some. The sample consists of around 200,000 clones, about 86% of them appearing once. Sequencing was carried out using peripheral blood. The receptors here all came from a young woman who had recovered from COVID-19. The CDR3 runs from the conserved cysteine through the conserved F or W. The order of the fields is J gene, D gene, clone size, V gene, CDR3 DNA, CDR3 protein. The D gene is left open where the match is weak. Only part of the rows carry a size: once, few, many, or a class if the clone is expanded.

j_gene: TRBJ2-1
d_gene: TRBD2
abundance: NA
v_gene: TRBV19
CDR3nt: TGTGCCAGTAGTTCGGGAGGTTGGAATGAGCAGTTCTTC
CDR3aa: CASSSGGWNEQFF

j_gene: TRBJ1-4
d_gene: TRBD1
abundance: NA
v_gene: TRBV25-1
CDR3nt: TGTGCCAGCAGTGAATACAGGACAGGGAGGGCTAATGAAAAACTGTTTTTT
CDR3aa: CASSEYRTGRANEKLFF

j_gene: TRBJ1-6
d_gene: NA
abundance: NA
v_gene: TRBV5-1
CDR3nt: TGCGCCAGCAGCTTGGACAGTTTTCCACCCCTCCACTTT
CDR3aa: CASSLDSFPPLHF

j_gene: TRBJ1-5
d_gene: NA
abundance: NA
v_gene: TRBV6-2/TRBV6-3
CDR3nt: TGTGCCAGCAGTCACGGACAGTTTAGAGCCCTAGTTGATCAGCCCCAGCATTTT
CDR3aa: CASSHGQFRALVDQPQHF

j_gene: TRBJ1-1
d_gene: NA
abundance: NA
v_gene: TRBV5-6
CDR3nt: TGTGCCAGCAGCTTGGGTGGCGGGAGCACTGAAGCTTTCTTT
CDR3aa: CASSLGGGSTEAFF

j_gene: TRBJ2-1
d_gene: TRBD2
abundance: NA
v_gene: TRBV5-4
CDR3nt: TGTGCCAGCCAGGAGACTAGCGGACCTAAGGTGAGCAATGAGCAGTTCTTC
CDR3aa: CASQETSGPKVSNEQFF

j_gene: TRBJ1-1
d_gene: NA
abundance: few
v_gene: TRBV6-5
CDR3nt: TGTGCCAGCAGTTACGGCAGGGGCACTGAAGCTTTCTTT
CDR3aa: CASSYGRGTEAFF

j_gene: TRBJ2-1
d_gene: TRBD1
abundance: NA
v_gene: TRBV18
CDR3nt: TGTGCCAGCTCACCACCGTCCAGGGGGAGTAATGAGCAGTTCTTC
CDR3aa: CASSPPSRGSNEQFF

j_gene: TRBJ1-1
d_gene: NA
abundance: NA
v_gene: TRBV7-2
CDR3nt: TGTGCCAGCAGCTTAGAACAGGAGAACATGAACACTGAAGCTTTCTTT
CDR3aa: CASSLEQENMNTEAFF

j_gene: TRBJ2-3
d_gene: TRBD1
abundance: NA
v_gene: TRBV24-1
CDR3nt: TGTGCCACCAGTGATTACGGGACAGGATACACAGATACGCAGTATTTT
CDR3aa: CATSDYGTGYTDTQYF

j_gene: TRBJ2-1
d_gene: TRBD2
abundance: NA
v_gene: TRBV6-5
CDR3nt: TGTGCCAGCATGCGGGAGGTTAATGAGCAGTTCTTC
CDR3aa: CASMREVNEQFF

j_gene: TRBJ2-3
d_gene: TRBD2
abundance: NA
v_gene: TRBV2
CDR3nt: TGTGCCAGCAGTGAACGAGCGGGGGGGGCGTTTACAGATACGCAGTATTTT
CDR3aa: CASSERAGGAFTDTQYF

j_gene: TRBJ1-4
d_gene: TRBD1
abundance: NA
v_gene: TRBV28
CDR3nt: TGTGCCAGCAGTTTGCCCTCACCGGGACAGGGGGCCCGAAAACTGTTTTTT
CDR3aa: CASSLPSPGQGARKLFF

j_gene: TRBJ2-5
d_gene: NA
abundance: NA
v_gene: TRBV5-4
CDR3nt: TGTGCCAGCAGCCCGCAGGGACAAGAGACCCAGTACTTC
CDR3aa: CASSPQGQETQYF

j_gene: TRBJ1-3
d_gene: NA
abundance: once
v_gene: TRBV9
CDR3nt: TGTGCCAGCAGCGCAACCACAGGGATCGCTGGAAACACCATATATTTT
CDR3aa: CASSATTGIAGNTIYF

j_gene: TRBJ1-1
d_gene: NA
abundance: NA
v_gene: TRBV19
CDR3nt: TGTGCCAGTAGTATAGGGTGGGCGGGGAACACTGAAGCTTTCTTT
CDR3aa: CASSIGWAGNTEAFF

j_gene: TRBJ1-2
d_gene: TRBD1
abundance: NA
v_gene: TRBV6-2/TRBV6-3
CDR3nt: TGTGCCAGCAGTCGGGGACAGGGGCCGCAGAACTATGGCTACACCTTC
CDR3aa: CASSRGQGPQNYGYTF

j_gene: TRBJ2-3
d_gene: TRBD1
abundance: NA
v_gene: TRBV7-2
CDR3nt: TGTGCCAGCAGCTTAGTGGGACAGGGGACAGATACGCAGTATTTT
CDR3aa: CASSLVGQGTDTQYF